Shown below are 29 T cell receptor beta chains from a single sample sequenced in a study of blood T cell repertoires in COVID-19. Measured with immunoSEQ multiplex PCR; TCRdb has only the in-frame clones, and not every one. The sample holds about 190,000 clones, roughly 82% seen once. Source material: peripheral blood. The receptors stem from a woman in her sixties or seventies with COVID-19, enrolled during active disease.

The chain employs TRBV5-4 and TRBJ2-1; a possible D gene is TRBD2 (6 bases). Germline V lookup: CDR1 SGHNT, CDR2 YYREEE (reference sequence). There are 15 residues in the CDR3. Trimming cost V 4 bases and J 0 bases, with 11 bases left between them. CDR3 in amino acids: CASSTERVSYNEQFF. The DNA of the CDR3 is TGTGCCAGCAGCACGGAGCGGGTCTCCTACAATGAGCAGTTCTTC.

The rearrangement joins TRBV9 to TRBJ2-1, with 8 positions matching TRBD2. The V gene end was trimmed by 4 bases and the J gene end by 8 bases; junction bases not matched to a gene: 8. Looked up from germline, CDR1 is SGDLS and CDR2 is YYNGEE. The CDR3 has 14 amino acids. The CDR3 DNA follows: TGTGCCAGCAGCCCAGACAGGCGGGGGGATGAGCAGTTCTTC. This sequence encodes CASSPDRRGDEQFF.

The CDR3 sequence: CASSQYPGELFF. CDR3 sequence (DNA): TGTGCCAGCAGCCAGTACCCCGGGGAGCTGTTTTTT. This sequence joins TRBV11-3 and TRBJ2-2; no clear D gene. This CDR3 spans 12 amino acids. The ends were cut back, 5 bases at V and 6 bases at J, with 7 bases in the middle. Germline CDR1 reads SGHNT; CDR2 reads YENEEA.

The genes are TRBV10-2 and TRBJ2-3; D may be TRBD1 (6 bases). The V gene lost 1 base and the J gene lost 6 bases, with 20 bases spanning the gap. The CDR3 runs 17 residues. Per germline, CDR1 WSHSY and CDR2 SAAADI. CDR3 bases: TGCGCCAGCAGTGAGTTAGTGGGGGCTCCTATACAGGATACGCAGTATTTT. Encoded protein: CASSELVGAPIQDTQYF.

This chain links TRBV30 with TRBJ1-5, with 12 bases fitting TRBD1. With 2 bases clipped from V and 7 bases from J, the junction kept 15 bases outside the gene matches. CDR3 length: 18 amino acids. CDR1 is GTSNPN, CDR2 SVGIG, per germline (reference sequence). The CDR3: CAWSPRRPGQGAGQPQHF. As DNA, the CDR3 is TGTGCCTGGAGTCCTCGCCGTCCGGGACAGGGGGCCGGACAGCCCCAGCATTTT.

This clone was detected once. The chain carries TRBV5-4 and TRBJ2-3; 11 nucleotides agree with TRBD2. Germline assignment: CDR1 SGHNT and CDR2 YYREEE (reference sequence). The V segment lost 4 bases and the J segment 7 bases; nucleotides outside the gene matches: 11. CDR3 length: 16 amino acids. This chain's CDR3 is CASSRGSGGAVNTQYF. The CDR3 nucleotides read TGTGCCAGCAGCCGGGGTAGCGGGGGGGCCGTGAATACGCAGTATTTT.

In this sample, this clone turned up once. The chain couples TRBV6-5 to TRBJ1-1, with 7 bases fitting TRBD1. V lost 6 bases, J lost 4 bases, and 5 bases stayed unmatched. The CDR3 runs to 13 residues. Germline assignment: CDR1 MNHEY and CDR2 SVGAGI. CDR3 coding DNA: TGTGCCAGCAGCACGGGACAGAGCACTGAAGCTTTCTTT. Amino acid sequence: CASSTGQSTEAFF.

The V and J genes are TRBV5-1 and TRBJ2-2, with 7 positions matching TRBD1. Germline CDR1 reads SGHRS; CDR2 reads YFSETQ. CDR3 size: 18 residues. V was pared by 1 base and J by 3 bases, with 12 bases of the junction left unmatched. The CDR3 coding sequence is TGCGCCAGCAGCTTGAGGGACAGTGGCATAAGCCACACCGGGGAGCTGTTTTTT. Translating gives CASSLRDSGISHTGELFF.

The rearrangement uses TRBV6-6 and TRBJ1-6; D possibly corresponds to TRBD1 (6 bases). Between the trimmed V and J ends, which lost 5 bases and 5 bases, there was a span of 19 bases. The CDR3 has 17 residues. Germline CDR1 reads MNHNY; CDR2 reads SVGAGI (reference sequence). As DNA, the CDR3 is TGTGCCAGCAGTCTATCGTCCGCCGGGACACATAATTCACCCCTCCACTTT. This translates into CASSLSSAGTHNSPLHF.

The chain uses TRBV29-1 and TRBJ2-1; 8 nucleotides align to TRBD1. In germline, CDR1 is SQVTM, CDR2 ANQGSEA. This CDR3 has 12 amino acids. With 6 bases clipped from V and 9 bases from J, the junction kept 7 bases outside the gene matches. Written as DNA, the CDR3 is TGCAGCGTGACCCCAGGGGGCACTGAGCAGTTCTTC. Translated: CSVTPGGTEQFF.

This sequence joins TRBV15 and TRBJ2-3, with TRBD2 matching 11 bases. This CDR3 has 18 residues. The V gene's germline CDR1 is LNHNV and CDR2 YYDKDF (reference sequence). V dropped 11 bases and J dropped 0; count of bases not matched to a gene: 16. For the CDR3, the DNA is TGTGCCGTAAAGGGGGGACTAGCGGACGGAGCTAGCACAGATACGCAGTATTTT. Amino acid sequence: CAVKGGLADGASTDTQYF.

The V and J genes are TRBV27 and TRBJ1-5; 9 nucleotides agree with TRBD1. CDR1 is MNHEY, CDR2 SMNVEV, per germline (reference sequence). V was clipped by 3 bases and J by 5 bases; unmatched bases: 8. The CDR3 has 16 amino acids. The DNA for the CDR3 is TGTGCCAGCAGTTTTCTATCAACAGGGGGCGATCAGCCCCAGCATTTT. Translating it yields CASSFLSTGGDQPQHF.

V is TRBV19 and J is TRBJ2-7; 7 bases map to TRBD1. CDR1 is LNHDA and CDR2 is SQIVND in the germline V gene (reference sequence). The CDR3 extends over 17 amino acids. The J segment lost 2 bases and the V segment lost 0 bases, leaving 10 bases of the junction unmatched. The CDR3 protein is CASSIEGPRGGPYEQYF. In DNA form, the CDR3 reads TGTGCCAGTAGTATAGAGGGCCCCCGAGGGGGCCCCTACGAGCAGTACTTC.

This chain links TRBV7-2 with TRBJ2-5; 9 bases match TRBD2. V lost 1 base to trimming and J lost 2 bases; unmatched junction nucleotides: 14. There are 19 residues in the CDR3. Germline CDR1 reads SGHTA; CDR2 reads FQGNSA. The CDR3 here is CASSLEWVQRGASQETQYF. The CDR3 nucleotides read TGTGCCAGCAGCTTAGAGTGGGTCCAGCGGGGGGCCTCTCAAGAGACCCAGTACTTC.

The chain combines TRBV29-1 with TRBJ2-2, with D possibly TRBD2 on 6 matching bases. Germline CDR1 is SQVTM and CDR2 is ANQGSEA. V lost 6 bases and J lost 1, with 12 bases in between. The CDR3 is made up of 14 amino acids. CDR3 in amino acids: CSVDRAGNTGELFF. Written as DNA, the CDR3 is TGCAGCGTCGACAGAGCGGGGAACACCGGGGAGCTGTTTTTT.

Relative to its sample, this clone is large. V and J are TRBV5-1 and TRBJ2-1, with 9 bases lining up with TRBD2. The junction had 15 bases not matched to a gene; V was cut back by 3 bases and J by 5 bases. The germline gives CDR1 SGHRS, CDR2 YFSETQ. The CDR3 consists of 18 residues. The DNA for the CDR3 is TGCGCCAGCAGCTCCCCAAGACCTCTAGCGGGAAGGGACAATGAGCAGTTCTTC. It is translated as CASSSPRPLAGRDNEQFF.

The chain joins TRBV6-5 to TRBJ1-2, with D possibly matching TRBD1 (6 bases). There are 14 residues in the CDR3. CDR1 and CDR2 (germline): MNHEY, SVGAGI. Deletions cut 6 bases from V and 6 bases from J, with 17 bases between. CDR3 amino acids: CASSRGGGAHGYTF. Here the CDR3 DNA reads TGTGCCAGCAGCCGGGGCGGGGGGGCACATGGCTACACCTTC.

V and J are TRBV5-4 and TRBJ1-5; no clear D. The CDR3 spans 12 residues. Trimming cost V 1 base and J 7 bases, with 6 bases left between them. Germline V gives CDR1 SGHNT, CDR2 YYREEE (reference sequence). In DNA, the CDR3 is TGTGCCAGCAGCTTGCTGGGCCAGCCCCAGCATTTT. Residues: CASSLLGQPQHF.

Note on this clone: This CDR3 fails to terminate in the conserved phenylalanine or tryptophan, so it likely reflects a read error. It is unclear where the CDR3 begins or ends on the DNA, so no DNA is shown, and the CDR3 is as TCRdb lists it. The CDR3 protein is CATSDSRGV. The gene calls are TRBV24-1 and TRBJ2-3; no check of the table's D call, TRBD2, against the DNA was made. The CDR3 spans 9 amino acids, including both terminal residues. Germline V gene sequence: CDR1 KGHDR, CDR2 SFDVKD.

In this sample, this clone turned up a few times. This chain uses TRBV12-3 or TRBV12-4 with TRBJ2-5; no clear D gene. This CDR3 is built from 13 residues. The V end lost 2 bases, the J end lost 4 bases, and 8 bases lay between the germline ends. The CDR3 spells CASSLRIAETQYF. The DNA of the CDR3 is TGTGCCAGCAGTTTAAGGATAGCAGAGACCCAGTACTTC.

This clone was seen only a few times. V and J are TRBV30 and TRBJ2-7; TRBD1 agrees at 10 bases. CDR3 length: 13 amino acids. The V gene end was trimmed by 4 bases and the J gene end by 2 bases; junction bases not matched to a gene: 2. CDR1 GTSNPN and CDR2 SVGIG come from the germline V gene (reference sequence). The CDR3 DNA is TGTGCCTGGACCGGACAGGGGGCCTACGAGCAGTACTTC. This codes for CAWTGQGAYEQYF.

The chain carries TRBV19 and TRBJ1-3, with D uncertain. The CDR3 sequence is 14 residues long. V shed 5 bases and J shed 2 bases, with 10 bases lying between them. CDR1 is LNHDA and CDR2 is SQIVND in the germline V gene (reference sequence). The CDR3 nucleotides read TGTGCCAGTAGTCGTGCGGGGACTGGAAACACCATATATTTT. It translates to CASSRAGTGNTIYF.

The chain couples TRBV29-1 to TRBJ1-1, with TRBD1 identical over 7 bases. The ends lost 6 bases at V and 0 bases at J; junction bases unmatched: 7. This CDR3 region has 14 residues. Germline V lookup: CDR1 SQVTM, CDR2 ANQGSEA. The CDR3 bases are TGCAGCGTCGACAAGACAGGGATGAACACTGAAGCTTTCTTT. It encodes CSVDKTGMNTEAFF.

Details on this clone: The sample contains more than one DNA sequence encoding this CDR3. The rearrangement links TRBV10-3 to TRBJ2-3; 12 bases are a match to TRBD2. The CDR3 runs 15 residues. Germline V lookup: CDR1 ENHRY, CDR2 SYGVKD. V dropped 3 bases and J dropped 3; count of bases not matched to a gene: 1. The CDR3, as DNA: TGTGCCATCAGTGAACTAGCGGGAGGAACAGATACGCAGTATTTT. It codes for CAISELAGGTDTQYF.

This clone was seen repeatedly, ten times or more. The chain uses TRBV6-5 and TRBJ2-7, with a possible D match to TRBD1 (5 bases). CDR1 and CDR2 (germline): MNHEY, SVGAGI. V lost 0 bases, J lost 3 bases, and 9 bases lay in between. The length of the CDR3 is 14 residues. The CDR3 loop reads CASSYSQGNYEQYF. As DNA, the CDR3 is TGTGCCAGCAGTTACTCGCAGGGTAACTACGAGCAGTACTTC.

In nucleotides, the CDR3 is TGTGCCAGCAGTACCGGGACAGGGGCCGTAAACTATGGCTACACCTTC. Its protein product is CASSTGTGAVNYGYTF. The chain recombines TRBV27 with TRBJ1-2; 10 nucleotides agree with TRBD1. Trimming removed 5 bases from V and 2 bases from J; junction bases left unmatched: 8. The germline gives CDR1 MNHEY, CDR2 SMNVEV (reference sequence). The CDR3 runs to 16 residues.

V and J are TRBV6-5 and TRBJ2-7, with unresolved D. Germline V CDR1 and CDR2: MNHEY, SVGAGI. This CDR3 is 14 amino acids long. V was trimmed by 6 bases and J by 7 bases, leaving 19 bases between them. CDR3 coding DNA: TGTGCCAGCAGCCCCACGTCGAGACCTAGGGAGCAGTACGTC. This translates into CASSPTSRPREQYV.

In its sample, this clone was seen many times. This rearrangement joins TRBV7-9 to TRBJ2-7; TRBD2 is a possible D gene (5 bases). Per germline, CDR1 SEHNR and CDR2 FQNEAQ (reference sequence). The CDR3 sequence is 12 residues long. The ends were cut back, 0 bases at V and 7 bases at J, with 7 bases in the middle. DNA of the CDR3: TGTGCCAGCAGCTTAGCGACGGGGGAGCAGTACGTC. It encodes CASSLATGEQYV.

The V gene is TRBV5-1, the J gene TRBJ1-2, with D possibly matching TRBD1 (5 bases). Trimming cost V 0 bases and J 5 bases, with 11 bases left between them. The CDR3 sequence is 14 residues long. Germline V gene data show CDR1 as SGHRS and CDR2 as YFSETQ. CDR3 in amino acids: CASSLDAEGYGYTF. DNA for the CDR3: TGCGCCAGCAGCTTGGACGCGGAGGGGTATGGCTACACCTTC. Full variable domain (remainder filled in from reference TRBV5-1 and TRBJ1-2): KAGVTQTPRYLIKTRGQQVTLSCSPISGHRSVSWYQQTPGQGLQFLFEYFSETQRNKGNFPGRFSGRQFSNSRSEMNVSTLELGDSALYLCASSLDAEGYGYTFGSGTRLTVV.